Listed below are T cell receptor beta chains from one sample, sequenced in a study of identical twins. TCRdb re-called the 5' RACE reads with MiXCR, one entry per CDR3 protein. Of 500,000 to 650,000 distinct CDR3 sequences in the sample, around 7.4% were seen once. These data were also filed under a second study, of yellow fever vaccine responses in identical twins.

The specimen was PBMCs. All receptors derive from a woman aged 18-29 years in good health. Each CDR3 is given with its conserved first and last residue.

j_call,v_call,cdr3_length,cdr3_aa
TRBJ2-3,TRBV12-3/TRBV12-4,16,CASTQPRGGLGDTQYF
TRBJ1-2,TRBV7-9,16,CASSLVLAGSHYGYTF
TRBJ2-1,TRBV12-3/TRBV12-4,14,CATRASEGNNEQFF
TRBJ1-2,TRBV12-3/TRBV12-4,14,CASSLFGTGSGYTF
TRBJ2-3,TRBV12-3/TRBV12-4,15,CASSFIGFGTDTQYF
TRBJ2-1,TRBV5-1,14,CASSTGTGVYEQFF
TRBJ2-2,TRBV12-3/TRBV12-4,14,CASSFPSNTGELFF
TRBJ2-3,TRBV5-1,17,CASSSPGLAGGKDTQYF
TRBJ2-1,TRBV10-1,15,CASSKLRTADNEQFF
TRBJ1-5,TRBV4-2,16,CASSPGDRGRDQPQHF
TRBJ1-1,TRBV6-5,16,CASSYSKREVNTEAFF
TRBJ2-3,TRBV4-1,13,CASGPEITDTQYF
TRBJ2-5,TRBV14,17,CASSQDKHRLYQETQYF
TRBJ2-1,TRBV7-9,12,CASTAGGGEQFF
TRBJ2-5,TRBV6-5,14,CASSYSILGETQYF
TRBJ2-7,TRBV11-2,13,CASTFAEGYEQYF
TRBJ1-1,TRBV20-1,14,CSARDPGGNTEAFF
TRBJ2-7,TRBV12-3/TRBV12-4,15,CASSSAGGRIGEQYF
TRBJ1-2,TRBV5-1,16,CASSLGRQGSNYGYTF
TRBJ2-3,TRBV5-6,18,CASSRMGQGIWGTDTQYF
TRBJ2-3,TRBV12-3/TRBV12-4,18,CASRSLERGLALTDTQYF
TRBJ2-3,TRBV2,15,CASRPRQGWTDTQYF
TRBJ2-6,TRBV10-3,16,CATHGSPSSGANVLTF
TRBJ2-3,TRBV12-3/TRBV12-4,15,CASTLAGRGADTQYF
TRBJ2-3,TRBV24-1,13,CATTDRGTDTQYF
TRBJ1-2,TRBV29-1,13,CSVEDHRVTGYTF
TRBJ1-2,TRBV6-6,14,CASSTREGDHGYTF
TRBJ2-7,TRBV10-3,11,CATTHSYEQYF
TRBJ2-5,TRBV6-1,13,CASSEDTNRQRYF
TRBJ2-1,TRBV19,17,CASSYRDSRISYNEQFF
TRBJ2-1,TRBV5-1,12,CASSLVVDEQFF
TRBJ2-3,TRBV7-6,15,CASSLRLQFTDTQYF
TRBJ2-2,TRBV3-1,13,CASSAQGAGELFF
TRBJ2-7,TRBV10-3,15,CAISESGTSAYEQYF
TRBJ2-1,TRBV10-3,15,CAIRPGTGGYNEQFF
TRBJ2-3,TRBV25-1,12,CASTSAEDTQYF
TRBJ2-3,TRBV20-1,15,CSARTSGVFPDTQYF
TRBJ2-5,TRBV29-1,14,CSVAGTGFVETQYF
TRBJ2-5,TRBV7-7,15,CASHPPTRAEETQYF
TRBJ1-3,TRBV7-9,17,CASSLTIITGLGNTIYF
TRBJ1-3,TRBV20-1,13,CSARPGSGNTIYF
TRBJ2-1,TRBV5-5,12,CASRAPGNEQFF
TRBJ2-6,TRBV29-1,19,CSVEIRGTGPHSGANVLTF
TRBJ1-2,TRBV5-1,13,CASSLGQTGGYTF
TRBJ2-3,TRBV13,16,CASSLMGAPGTDTQYF
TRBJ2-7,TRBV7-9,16,CASSLAAASGGYEQYF
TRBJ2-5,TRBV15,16,CATSRLSGGTGETQYF
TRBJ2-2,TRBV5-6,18,CASSLVGLVGSNTGELFF
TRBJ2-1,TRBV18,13,CASLRDRWDEQFF
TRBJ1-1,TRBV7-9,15,CASSPDGGGSTEAFF
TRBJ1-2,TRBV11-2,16,CASSFSGSVTNYGYTF
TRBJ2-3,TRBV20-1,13,CSARAGGSDTQYF
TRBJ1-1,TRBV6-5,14,CASSYNTGLAEAFF
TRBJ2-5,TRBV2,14,CASSEQGAQETQYF
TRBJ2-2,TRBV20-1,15,CSARDFGGRTGELFF